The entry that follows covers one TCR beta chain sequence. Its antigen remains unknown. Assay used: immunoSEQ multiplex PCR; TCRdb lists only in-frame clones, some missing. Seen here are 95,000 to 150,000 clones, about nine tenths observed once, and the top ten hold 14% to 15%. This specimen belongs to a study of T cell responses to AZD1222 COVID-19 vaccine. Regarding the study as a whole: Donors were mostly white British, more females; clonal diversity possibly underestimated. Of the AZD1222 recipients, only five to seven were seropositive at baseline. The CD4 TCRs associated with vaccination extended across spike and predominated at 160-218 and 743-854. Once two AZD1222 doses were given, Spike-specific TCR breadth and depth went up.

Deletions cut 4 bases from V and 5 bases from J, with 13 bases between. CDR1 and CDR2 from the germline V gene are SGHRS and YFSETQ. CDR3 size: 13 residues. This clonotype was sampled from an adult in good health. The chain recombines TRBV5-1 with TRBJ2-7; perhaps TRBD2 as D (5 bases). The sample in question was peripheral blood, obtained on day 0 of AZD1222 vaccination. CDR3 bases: TGCGCCAGCAGCCAATCGGGGAGCCACGAGCAGTACTTC. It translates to CASSQSGSHEQYF.